Sequencing of this T cell receptor (beta chain) was carried out in a study of regulatory T cells in long-lasting Graves disease. The V end was cut by 0 bases, the J end by 6 bases, with 14 bases between. CDR1 is SGDLS and CDR2 is YYNGEE in the germline V gene. This CDR3 region has 15 residues. Time point in this sample: newly diagnosed GD, antithyroid drugs for less than 3 months. PBMC-extracted RNA yielded the TCR library. Combining iRepertoire HTBI primers with Arm-PCR of CDR3 regions, the authors built TCR beta libraries. Authors' methods: Detected in the samples were 62 TRBV and under 15 TRBJ segments. One entry per CDR3 protein, called by TCRdb with MiXCR from the multiplex PCR reads. Clone size and V and J calls follow TCRdb, not the original study. The table lists approximately 300,000 distinct CDR3 sequences, 18% of them singletons, with approximately 35% in the top ten.

This chain joins TRBV9 and TRBJ2-3; D tentatively fits TRBD1 or TRBD2 (5 bases each). The origin of this receptor is a female donor with Graves disease. The input for sequencing was peripheral blood mononuclear cells (PBMCs), taken at new diagnosis, from a patient treated with antithyroid drugs. This chain's CDR3 is CASSVVSIGEDTQYF. In nucleotides, the CDR3 is TGTGCCAGCAGCGTAGTCTCCATAGGGGAGGATACGCAGTATTTT.